This T cell receptor beta chain was captured by sequencing in a study of T cell responses to AZD1222 COVID-19 vaccine. The wider study: Timing groups of about 4 and about 12 weeks for second doses were pooled. Study-wide findings and caveats: As reported, nearly half of all spike-specific TCRs target variant regions that are unmutated. In a largely white British group with more females than males, clonal diversity was possibly underestimated.

Concerning this clone: The target antigen is unknown.

The method was immunoSEQ multiplex PCR; TCRdb's version includes in-frame clones alone and lacks a portion of them. The table has some 140,000 clones, 84% seen once. Trimming cost V 6 bases and J 2 bases, with 10 bases left between them. CDR3 size: 12 residues. Germline CDR1 is SQVTM and CDR2 is ANQGSEA. Material: peripheral blood, obtained on day 0 of AZD1222 vaccination. The chain has TRBV29-1 and TRBJ2-5, with D possibly being TRBD1 or TRBD2 (5 bases each). This TCR was recovered from an adult in good health. The CDR3 reads CSVGDGQETQYF. In DNA form, the CDR3 reads TGCAGCGTCGGGGACGGGCAAGAGACCCAGTACTTC.